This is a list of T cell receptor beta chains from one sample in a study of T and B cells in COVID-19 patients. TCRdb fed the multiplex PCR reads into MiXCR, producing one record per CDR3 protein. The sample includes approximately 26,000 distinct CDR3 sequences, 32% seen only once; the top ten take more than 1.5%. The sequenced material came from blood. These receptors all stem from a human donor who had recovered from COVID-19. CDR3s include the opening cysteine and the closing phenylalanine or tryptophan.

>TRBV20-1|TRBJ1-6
CSAPPDSNSPLHF
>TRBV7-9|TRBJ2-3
CASSFVESWGQGATDTQYF
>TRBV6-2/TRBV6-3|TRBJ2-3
CASSSPRAVTDTQYF
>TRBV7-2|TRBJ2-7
CASSFGYEGFGGQYF
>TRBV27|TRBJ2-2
CASTHTGQGFGELFF
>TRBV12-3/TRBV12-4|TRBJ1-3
CASSLQGYGNTIYF
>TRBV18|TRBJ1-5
CASSEQGWNQPQHF
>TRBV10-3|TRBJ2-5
CAISAGTETQYF
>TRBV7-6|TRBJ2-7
CASSSPGQGSYEQYF
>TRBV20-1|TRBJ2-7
CSARDGSSYEQYF
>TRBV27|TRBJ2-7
CATSDLNRNSYEQYF
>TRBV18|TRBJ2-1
CASSLEGLAGANEQFF
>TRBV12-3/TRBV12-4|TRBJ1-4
CASSPGRMATNEKLFF
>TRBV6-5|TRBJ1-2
CASSVGQGRSYTF
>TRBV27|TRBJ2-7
CASSNRPGQGAYEQYF
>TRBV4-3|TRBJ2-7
CASSQDQQSYEQYF
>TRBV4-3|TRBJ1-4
CASSEQGAGGEKLFF
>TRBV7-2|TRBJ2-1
CASSGGPWNEQFF
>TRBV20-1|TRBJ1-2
CSASDGIRQGRSSGYGYTF
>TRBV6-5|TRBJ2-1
CASRGTGTNEQFF
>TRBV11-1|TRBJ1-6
CASSIREGWSNSPLHF
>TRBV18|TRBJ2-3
CASSPLPGSTDTQYF
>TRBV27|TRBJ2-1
CASSLSDRGPLNEQFF
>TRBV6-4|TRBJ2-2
CASIPIGTGAFTGELFF
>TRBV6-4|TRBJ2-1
CASSDSGSSDEQFF
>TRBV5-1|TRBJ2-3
CASSLGLAGSGDTQYF
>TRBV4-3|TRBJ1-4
CASSQEGHPTNEKLFF
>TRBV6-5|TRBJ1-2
CASSWDRGREGYTF
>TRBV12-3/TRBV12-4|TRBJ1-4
CASTDFATNEKLFF
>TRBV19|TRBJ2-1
CASSIDRGYNEQFF
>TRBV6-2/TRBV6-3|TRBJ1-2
CASNTPPYGYTF
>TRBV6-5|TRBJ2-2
CASTGKGGARTGELFF
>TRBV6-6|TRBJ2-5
CASSYGETRYF
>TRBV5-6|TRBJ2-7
CASSFARGYEQYF
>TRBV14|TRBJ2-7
CASSQDRVAGGLGPYEQYF
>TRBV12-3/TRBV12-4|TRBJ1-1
CASSSAVQTRQNTEAFF
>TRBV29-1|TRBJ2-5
CSVLTSGGEETQYF
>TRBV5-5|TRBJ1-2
CASSYTGGYTF
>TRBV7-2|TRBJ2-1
CASSLALGNEQFF
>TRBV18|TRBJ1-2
CASSPTGWANYGYTF
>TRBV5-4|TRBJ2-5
CASSGTRSGQETQYF